The clone carrying this T cell receptor (beta chain) was seen many times. This entry is derived from a study of blood T cells in healthy people across ages. A second PCR of roughly 7 to 11 cycles used a sample-barcoded 5' primer and a J-beta primer mix. TCRdb re-called the 5' RACE reads with MiXCR, one entry per CDR3 protein. The table shows around 650,000 distinct CDR3 sequences, with less than 45% occurring only once. Isolated PBMCs totaled at least 6 million in each sample. There are 15 residues in the CDR3. V lost 6 bases, J lost 5 bases, and 9 bases stayed unmatched. Germline V gene data show CDR1 as DFQATT and CDR2 as SNEGSKA (reference sequence).

The chain has TRBV20-1 and TRBJ2-3; 12 bases agree with TRBD2. The TCR originated in a man at least 80 years old in good health. Sequencing used blood. CDR3 sequence: CSAVLTSGSRDTQYF. In nucleotides, the CDR3 is TGCAGTGCCGTATTGACTAGCGGGAGTAGAGATACGCAGTATTTT.